This T cell receptor beta chain was documented in a study of blood T cells in healthy people across ages. Study context: About one barcoded beta molecule was captured per two T cells (by template switching).

Study-wide results and caveats: Unknown CMV status may confound age-related changes in expanded clones.

It was with a sample-barcoded 5' primer and a J-beta primer mix that a second PCR of about 6 to 11 cycles was run. MiXCR was run by TCRdb on the 5' RACE reads, yielding one entry per CDR3 protein. The sample has 1.5 million to 2 million distinct CDR3 sequences, 40% to 55% seen once. CDR3 length: 15 residues. The germline CDR1 and CDR2 sequences are MNHEY and SVGAGI. V lost 0 bases to trimming and J lost 6 bases, with 13 bases between them. Notes on this clonotype: Its antigen is as yet unknown.

They isolated at least 6 million PBMCs from each sample. Every sample gave at least 5 micrograms of total RNA when it was extracted. Input material: blood. The V and J genes are TRBV6-5 and TRBJ2-3, with a possible D match to TRBD2 (6 bases). The receptor was derived from a middle-aged woman in good health. CDR3 in DNA: TGTGCCAGCAGTTACTCCGAGCTAGCGAGGGATACGCAGTATTTT. Translating it yields CASSYSELARDTQYF.